This is a list of T cell receptor beta chains from one sample in a study of blood T cell repertoires in COVID-19. Assay used: immunoSEQ multiplex PCR; TCRdb lists only in-frame clones, some missing. The sample lists under 200,000 clones, about 85% occurring once. The specimen was peripheral blood. The source of these receptors is a woman over 75 with acute or convalescent COVID-19. Each CDR3 is given with its conserved first and last residue. A D gene is named only where the DNA matches it firmly. Only some rows state a clone size, as once, few, many or a class for expanded clones.

d_gene: TRBD2; abundance: once; j_gene: TRBJ2-1; v_gene: TRBV11-2; CDR3aa: CASSPSSLAGVLFF; CDR3nt: TGTGCCAGCAGCCCATCTTCACTAGCGGGAGTTCTGTTCTTC
d_gene: TRBD2; abundance: NA; j_gene: TRBJ2-1; v_gene: TRBV5-4; CDR3aa: CASSLPPFPRLAGRYNEQFF; CDR3nt: TGTGCCAGCAGCTTACCCCCCTTCCCTAGACTAGCGGGACGGTACAATGAGCAGTTCTTC
d_gene: NA; abundance: NA; j_gene: TRBJ1-2; v_gene: TRBV11-2; CDR3aa: CASTPLGGGYGYTF; CDR3nt: TGTGCCAGCACCCCCCTGGGGGGGGGCTATGGCTACACCTTC
d_gene: TRBD2; abundance: NA; j_gene: TRBJ2-7; v_gene: TRBV4-2; CDR3aa: CASSHVGLAQSYEQYF; CDR3nt: TGTGCCAGCAGCCACGTCGGACTAGCGCAATCCTACGAGCAGTACTTC
d_gene: NA; abundance: NA; j_gene: TRBJ1-4; v_gene: TRBV4-3; CDR3aa: CASSQVPRPGSGEKLFF; CDR3nt: TGCGCCAGCAGCCAAGTTCCTCGCCCAGGGTCGGGTGAAAAACTGTTTTTT
d_gene: NA; abundance: NA; j_gene: TRBJ1-6; v_gene: TRBV6-5; CDR3aa: CASSPTDTWSPLHF; CDR3nt: TGTGCCAGCAGTCCCACGGACACATGGTCACCCCTCCACTTT
d_gene: TRBD1; abundance: once; j_gene: TRBJ1-3; v_gene: TRBV11-2; CDR3aa: CASSPGQGGSGNTIYF; CDR3nt: TGTGCCAGCAGCCCGGGACAGGGGGGCTCTGGAAACACCATATATTTT
d_gene: NA; abundance: NA; j_gene: TRBJ1-1; v_gene: TRBV5-1; CDR3aa: CASSLGVGLNTEAFF; CDR3nt: TGCGCCAGCAGCTTGGGTGTGGGCCTGAACACTGAAGCTTTCTTT
d_gene: NA; abundance: NA; j_gene: TRBJ1-1; v_gene: TRBV9; CDR3aa: CASSLSPPTEAFF; CDR3nt: TGTGCCAGCAGCCTTAGCCCACCTACTGAAGCTTTCTTT
d_gene: TRBD1; abundance: NA; j_gene: TRBJ1-1; v_gene: TRBV27; CDR3aa: CASSDAGGTGTEAFF; CDR3nt: TGTGCCAGCAGTGACGCAGGGGGGACAGGCACTGAAGCTTTCTTT
d_gene: TRBD2; abundance: once; j_gene: TRBJ2-5; v_gene: TRBV6-5; CDR3aa: CASRAGGLSRETQYF; CDR3nt: TGTGCCAGCCGGGCGGGAGGCCTAAGCAGAGAGACCCAGTACTTC
d_gene: TRBD1; abundance: NA; j_gene: TRBJ1-2; v_gene: TRBV29-1; CDR3aa: CSVEQGNYGYTF; CDR3nt: TGCAGCGTGGAACAGGGGAACTATGGCTACACCTTC
d_gene: NA; abundance: few; j_gene: TRBJ1-5; v_gene: TRBV5-1; CDR3aa: CASSSGGADQPQHF; CDR3nt: TGCGCCAGCAGCTCGGGGGGCGCCGATCAGCCCCAGCATTTT
d_gene: NA; abundance: NA; j_gene: TRBJ1-1; v_gene: TRBV7-2; CDR3aa: CASAGQMNTEAFF; CDR3nt: TGTGCCAGCGCCGGACAGATGAACACTGAAGCTTTCTTT
d_gene: TRBD1; abundance: NA; j_gene: TRBJ1-2; v_gene: TRBV9; CDR3aa: CASSVTPGTGNGYTF; CDR3nt: TGTGCCAGCAGCGTAACGCCCGGGACAGGGAATGGCTACACCTTC
d_gene: NA; abundance: NA; j_gene: TRBJ1-3; v_gene: TRBV2; CDR3aa: CASTTDSGNTIYF; CDR3nt: TGTGCCAGCACCACAGACTCTGGAAACACCATATATTTT
d_gene: TRBD1; abundance: once; j_gene: TRBJ2-5; v_gene: TRBV5-1; CDR3aa: CASSWTGSLQETQYF; CDR3nt: TGCGCCAGCAGCTGGACAGGGAGCCTCCAAGAGACCCAGTACTTC
d_gene: TRBD2; abundance: NA; j_gene: TRBJ2-1; v_gene: TRBV7-3; CDR3aa: CASSLTGLAGNEQFF; CDR3nt: TGTGCCAGCAGCTTAACCGGACTAGCGGGGAATGAGCAGTTCTTC
d_gene: NA; abundance: NA; j_gene: TRBJ1-4; v_gene: TRBV7-9; CDR3aa: CASSLGGGANEKLFF; CDR3nt: TGTGCCAGCAGCTTAGGAGGGGGAGCTAATGAAAAACTGTTTTTT
d_gene: TRBD2; abundance: NA; j_gene: TRBJ2-7; v_gene: TRBV5-1; CDR3aa: CASSFGSREPPYEQYF; CDR3nt: TGCGCCAGCAGCTTCGGTTCGCGGGAGCCCCCCTACGAGCAGTACTTC
d_gene: TRBD2; abundance: NA; j_gene: TRBJ2-1; v_gene: TRBV6-5; CDR3aa: CALRPGGNEQFF; CDR3nt: TGTGCCCTCCGCCCGGGAGGGAATGAGCAGTTCTTC
d_gene: TRBD1; abundance: NA; j_gene: TRBJ1-5; v_gene: TRBV29-1; CDR3aa: CSVGTGSSNQPQHF; CDR3nt: TGCAGCGTAGGGACAGGGAGTAGCAATCAGCCCCAGCATTTT
d_gene: TRBD1; abundance: NA; j_gene: TRBJ1-5; v_gene: TRBV6-2/TRBV6-3; CDR3aa: CASSRTGSNQPQHF; CDR3nt: TGTGCCAGCAGCCGGACAGGTAGCAATCAGCCCCAGCATTTT
d_gene: TRBD2; abundance: NA; j_gene: TRBJ2-3; v_gene: TRBV5-4; CDR3aa: CASSLGLATDTQYF; CDR3nt: TGTGCCAGCAGCTTGGGACTAGCAACAGATACGCAGTATTTT
d_gene: NA; abundance: NA; j_gene: TRBJ1-1; v_gene: TRBV5-4; CDR3aa: CASSSGQTNTEAFF; CDR3nt: TGTGCCAGCAGCTCTGGACAGACAAACACTGAAGCTTTCTTT
d_gene: NA; abundance: NA; j_gene: TRBJ2-1; v_gene: TRBV5-3; CDR3aa: CARSLLWGDEQFF; CDR3nt: TGTGCCAGAAGCTTGCTCTGGGGCGATGAGCAGTTCTTC
d_gene: NA; abundance: NA; j_gene: TRBJ2-7; v_gene: TRBV2; CDR3aa: CASSRGGYEQYF; CDR3nt: TGTGCCAGCAGTCGAGGGGGCTACGAGCAGTACTTC
d_gene: NA; abundance: NA; j_gene: TRBJ1-4; v_gene: TRBV5-8; CDR3aa: CASRTSGRGNEKLFF; CDR3nt: TGTGCCAGCAGGACATCGGGGAGGGGTAATGAAAAACTGTTTTTT
d_gene: NA; abundance: NA; j_gene: TRBJ1-2; v_gene: TRBV6-2/TRBV6-3; CDR3aa: CASSPGQFRGGYTF; CDR3nt: TGTGCCAGCAGTCCCGGACAGTTTAGGGGAGGCTACACCTTC
d_gene: TRBD2; abundance: NA; j_gene: TRBJ2-1; v_gene: TRBV13; CDR3aa: CASSLGGLAVYNEQFF; CDR3nt: TGTGCCAGCAGCTTAGGGGGACTAGCGGTATACAATGAGCAGTTCTTC
d_gene: NA; abundance: NA; j_gene: TRBJ1-2; v_gene: TRBV27; CDR3aa: CASSRAGSYGYTF; CDR3nt: TGTGCCAGCAGTCGAGCCGGGAGCTATGGCTACACCTTC
d_gene: NA; abundance: NA; j_gene: TRBJ1-5; v_gene: TRBV18; CDR3aa: CASSPGLNQPQHF; CDR3nt: TGTGCCAGCTCCCCCGGACTTAATCAGCCCCAGCATTTT
d_gene: NA; abundance: NA; j_gene: TRBJ2-2; v_gene: TRBV7-2; CDR3aa: CASSLVGGGELFF; CDR3nt: TGTGCCAGCAGCTTAGTCGGGGGCGGGGAGCTGTTTTTT
d_gene: NA; abundance: NA; j_gene: TRBJ2-7; v_gene: TRBV27; CDR3aa: CASSSFQQAGYEQYF; CDR3nt: TGTGCCAGCAGTTCATTCCAACAGGCCGGCTACGAGCAGTACTTC
d_gene: NA; abundance: NA; j_gene: TRBJ2-5; v_gene: TRBV27; CDR3aa: CASKPNQGKETQYF; CDR3nt: TGTGCCAGCAAACCTAATCAGGGAAAAGAGACCCAGTACTTC
d_gene: NA; abundance: NA; j_gene: TRBJ1-3; v_gene: TRBV9; CDR3aa: CASSARRGPGNTIYF; CDR3nt: TGTGCCAGCAGCGCCAGAAGGGGTCCTGGAAACACCATATATTTT
d_gene: NA; abundance: NA; j_gene: TRBJ1-4; v_gene: TRBV14; CDR3aa: CASSQEWRSGEKLFF; CDR3nt: TGTGCCAGCAGCCAAGAGTGGAGGTCTGGTGAAAAACTGTTTTTT
d_gene: TRBD2; abundance: NA; j_gene: TRBJ2-1; v_gene: TRBV2; CDR3aa: CASKGTSGSRGNEQFF; CDR3nt: TGTGCCAGCAAAGGGACTAGCGGGAGTAGAGGCAATGAGCAGTTCTTC
d_gene: TRBD2; abundance: NA; j_gene: TRBJ2-1; v_gene: TRBV19; CDR3aa: CASSTMGLGRSSYNEQFF; CDR3nt: TGTGCCAGTAGTACAATGGGGCTCGGGAGGAGCTCCTACAATGAGCAGTTCTTC
d_gene: NA; abundance: NA; j_gene: TRBJ1-2; v_gene: TRBV11-2; CDR3aa: CASSFRGYGYTF; CDR3nt: TGTGCCAGCAGCTTTAGAGGGTATGGCTACACCTTC
d_gene: NA; abundance: NA; j_gene: TRBJ2-2; v_gene: TRBV6-2/TRBV6-3; CDR3aa: CASSYGRDDTGELFF; CDR3nt: TGTGCCAGCAGTTACGGGCGGGACGACACCGGGGAGCTGTTTTTT
d_gene: TRBD1; abundance: once; j_gene: TRBJ1-4; v_gene: TRBV3-1/TRBV3-2; CDR3aa: CASSQEGTGVSEKLFF; CDR3nt: TGTGCCAGCAGCCAAGAGGGGACAGGGGTTAGTGAAAAACTGTTTTTT
d_gene: NA; abundance: few; j_gene: TRBJ2-5; v_gene: TRBV12-3/TRBV12-4; CDR3aa: CASSSGGETQYF; CDR3nt: TGTGCCAGCAGTTCTGGGGGCGAGACCCAGTACTTC
d_gene: NA; abundance: NA; j_gene: TRBJ2-2; v_gene: TRBV7-9; CDR3aa: CASSLTRRRDTGELFF; CDR3nt: TGTGCCAGCAGCTTAACAAGGAGGAGGGACACCGGGGAGCTGTTTTTT
d_gene: NA; abundance: once; j_gene: TRBJ1-1; v_gene: TRBV5-1; CDR3aa: CASSLAGYEAFF; CDR3nt: TGCGCCAGCAGCTTGGCGGGGTATGAAGCTTTCTTT
d_gene: NA; abundance: few; j_gene: TRBJ2-5; v_gene: TRBV5-1; CDR3aa: CASSLNEGGARQETQYF; CDR3nt: TGCGCCAGCAGCTTGAACGAAGGAGGGGCTAGGCAAGAGACCCAGTACTTC
d_gene: NA; abundance: NA; j_gene: TRBJ1-2; v_gene: TRBV30; CDR3aa: CARDQGSSSYGYTF; CDR3nt: TGTGCCAGAGACCAGGGCAGCTCATCCTATGGCTACACCTTC
d_gene: NA; abundance: NA; j_gene: TRBJ1-2; v_gene: TRBV5-1; CDR3aa: CASSSLDGSRGGGYTF; CDR3nt: TGCGCCAGCAGCTCCCTGGACGGATCCCGAGGGGGTGGCTACACCTTC
d_gene: NA; abundance: NA; j_gene: TRBJ1-2; v_gene: TRBV5-5; CDR3aa: CASSLAPGAYGYTF; CDR3nt: TGTGCCAGCAGCTTGGCCCCAGGGGCCTATGGCTACACCTTC